This T cell receptor beta chain originates from a study of T-cell reconstitution after alpha-beta-depleted transplantation in children. CDR1 and CDR2 from the germline V gene are SEHNR and FQNEAQ (reference sequence). With 1 base removed from V and 5 bases from J, the gap between germline ends came to 14 bases. CDR3 length equals 15 residues. This clonotype was counted only a few times. Its antigen is as yet unknown. Unique molecular identifiers were built into the TCRbeta library. MiXCR, applied by TCRdb to the PCR reads, yields one record per CDR3 protein. Of a few hundred thousand distinct CDR3 sequences in the sample, over 7% are singletons; the top ten hold about 9.1%. Study results and caveats: Several hundred expanded graft clones reportedly were the source of alpha-beta T cells about two months after transplant. T-cell counts and diversity were attributed mostly to newly produced T cells one year after transplant. For some patients, TCRbeta diversity was high at day 60 because of recipient T cells and thymic progenitors that survived.

The TCR was taken from a female patient between 2 and 15 years old who had a stem cell transplant for Fanconi anemia, so the T cells may come from the graft donor. The chain couples TRBV7-9 to TRBJ2-5; D call uncertain. Sequenced here: peripheral blood, sampled 360 days after TCRalphabeta/CD19-depleted stem cell transplant. CDR3 protein: CASSLEGVGLETQYF. The CDR3 DNA reads TGTGCCAGCAGCTTAGAGGGCGTGGGCTTGGAGACCCAGTACTTC.